A selection of T cell receptor beta chains follows, all from one sample in a study of CD8+CD57+ T cells in acquired aplastic anemia. MiXCR was run by TCRdb on the reads, yielding one entry per CDR3 protein. The sample includes just over 200,000 distinct CDR3 sequences, roughly two thirds seen only once; the top ten take roughly 64%. The material sequenced was sorted CD4+, CD8+, or CD8+CD57+ T cells (not recorded which) from PBMCs. Receptors originate from a human donor with aplastic anemia. Both conserved end residues are part of each CDR3. Fields, in order: V gene, clone size, J gene, D gene, CDR3 protein, CDR3 DNA. A D gene is named only where the DNA matches it firmly. Size is omitted from some rows. Given values are once, few, many or a class for expanded clones.

V: TRBV10-3
size: few
J: TRBJ2-7
D: -
CDR3: CAISEGARYEQYF
DNA: TGTGCCATCAGTGAAGGGGCACGCTACGAGCAGTACTTC

V: TRBV2
size: few
J: TRBJ2-7
D: -
CDR3: CASSGQTYEQYF
DNA: TGTGCCAGCAGTGGACAGACGTACGAGCAGTACTTC

V: TRBV29-1
size: once
J: TRBJ1-2
D: -
CDR3: CSVGGGFSDYGYTF
DNA: TGCAGCGTTGGGGGGGGGTTTAGTGACTATGGCTACACCTTC

V: TRBV24-1
size: -
J: TRBJ2-3
D: TRBD1
CDR3: CATSDPYPTGGGADTQYF
DNA: TGTGCCACCAGTGATCCCTACCCGACAGGGGGCGGGGCAGATACGCAGTATTTT

V: TRBV7-2
size: -
J: TRBJ1-6
D: -
CDR3: CASSQVPGHYNSPLHF
DNA: TGCGCCAGCAGCCAAGTGCCCGGGCACTATAATTCACCCCTCCACTTT

V: TRBV15
size: -
J: TRBJ1-3
D: -
CDR3: CATSREASLAVDTIYF
DNA: TGTGCCACCAGCAGAGAGGCATCTTTAGCGGTAGACACCATATATTTT

V: TRBV25-1
size: -
J: TRBJ2-3
D: -
CDR3: CASSSGIATQYF
DNA: TGTGCCAGCAGTTCTGGAATAGCTACGCAGTATTTT

V: TRBV7-9
size: few
J: TRBJ2-3
D: -
CDR3: CASSLTAGTQYF
DNA: TGTGCCAGCAGCCTTACAGCGGGTACGCAGTATTTT

V: TRBV10-3
size: -
J: TRBJ2-7
D: TRBD1
CDR3: CAIRGTGSDEQYF
DNA: TGTGCCATCAGGGGGACAGGGAGCGACGAGCAGTACTTC

V: TRBV29-1
size: -
J: TRBJ2-5
D: -
CDR3: CSVGGRTKWTQYF
DNA: TGCAGCGTAGGAGGACGGACTAAATGGACCCAGTACTTC

V: TRBV29-1
size: few
J: TRBJ1-2
D: -
CDR3: CSVDAGSYTF
DNA: TGCAGCGTTGACGCGGGGAGCTACACCTTC

V: TRBV5-6
size: many
J: TRBJ2-7
D: -
CDR3: CASSQKPGPSYEQYF
DNA: TGTGCCAGCAGCCAGAAGCCGGGACCTTCCTACGAGCAGTACTTC

V: TRBV25-1
size: -
J: TRBJ2-1
D: -
CDR3: CASSELGRGAYNEQFF
DNA: TGTGCCAGCAGTGAATTAGGAAGGGGCGCTTACAATGAGCAGTTCTTC

V: TRBV19
size: -
J: TRBJ2-7
D: -
CDR3: CASSTSTGVFYEQYF
DNA: TGTGCCAGTAGTACCTCGACAGGAGTCTTCTACGAGCAGTACTTC

V: TRBV7-2
size: -
J: TRBJ2-3
D: -
CDR3: CASSQMSGTDTQYF
DNA: TGTGCCAGCAGCCAGATGTCCGGCACAGATACGCAGTATTTT

V: TRBV5-8
size: -
J: TRBJ2-6
D: TRBD1
CDR3: CASRTGSGANVLTF
DNA: TGTGCCAGCAGGACAGGGAGTGGGGCCAACGTCCTGACTTTC

V: TRBV2
size: few
J: TRBJ2-7
D: TRBD2
CDR3: CATLNPAGGPRRQQYF
DNA: TGTGCCACACTCAACCCGGCGGGGGGGCCTAGAAGGCAGCAGTACTTC

V: TRBV5-1
size: -
J: TRBJ2-5
D: -
CDR3: CASSFSVGETQYF
DNA: TGCGCCAGCAGCTTCTCAGTCGGGGAGACCCAGTACTTC

V: TRBV10-3
size: -
J: TRBJ1-1
D: -
CDR3: CAIREEGKAFF
DNA: TGTGCCATCAGAGAAGAGGGGAAAGCTTTCTTT

V: TRBV9
size: -
J: TRBJ1-1
D: -
CDR3: CASSAAGTEAFF
DNA: TGTGCCAGCAGCGCAGCTGGCACTGAAGCTTTCTTT

V: TRBV24-1
size: -
J: TRBJ1-2
D: -
CDR3: CATSAWTVNYGYTF
DNA: TGTGCCACCAGTGCCTGGACAGTAAACTATGGCTACACCTTC

V: TRBV6-1
size: many
J: TRBJ2-7
D: -
CDR3: CASSGQRSFDEQYF
DNA: TGTGCCAGCAGTGGCCAAAGGAGTTTCGACGAGCAGTACTTC

V: TRBV5-1
size: -
J: TRBJ2-2
D: -
CDR3: CASSITGFRDTGELFF
DNA: TGCGCCAGCAGCATTACCGGCTTTCGAGATACCGGGGAGCTGTTTTTT

V: TRBV5-8
size: -
J: TRBJ1-6
D: -
CDR3: CASSQSPGLYNSPLHF
DNA: TGCGCCAGCAGCCAGTCCCCGGGACTTTATAATTCACCCCTCCACTTT

V: TRBV12-3/TRBV12-4
size: -
J: TRBJ1-1
D: TRBD1
CDR3: CASSLGQGAWYTEAFF
DNA: TGTGCCAGCAGTTTAGGACAGGGGGCCTGGTACACTGAAGCTTTCTTT

V: TRBV15
size: -
J: TRBJ2-3
D: TRBD2
CDR3: CATSRSLAGGTTDTQYF
DNA: TGTGCCACCAGCAGATCTCTAGCGGGGGGAACTACAGATACGCAGTATTTT

V: TRBV5-4
size: few
J: TRBJ2-7
D: -
CDR3: CASRHDSYEQYF
DNA: TGTGCCAGCAGACATGACAGCTACGAGCAGTACTTC

V: TRBV13
size: -
J: TRBJ2-3
D: TRBD2
CDR3: CASSDAGRGTDTQYF
DNA: TGTGCCAGCAGCGACGCAGGGAGGGGCACAGATACGCAGTATTTT

V: TRBV20-1
size: -
J: TRBJ2-5
D: -
CDR3: CSARVPGETQYF
DNA: TGCAGTGCTAGGGTCCCCGGAGAGACCCAGTACTTC

V: TRBV12-3/TRBV12-4
size: -
J: TRBJ2-7
D: -
CDR3: CASSPRDNEQYF
DNA: TGTGCCAGCAGCCCAAGGGACAACGAGCAGTACTTC

V: TRBV10-3
size: -
J: TRBJ1-5
D: -
CDR3: CAITSSRGWSNQPQHF
DNA: TGTGCCATCACCAGTAGCAGGGGATGGAGCAATCAGCCCCAGCATTTT

V: TRBV12-3/TRBV12-4
size: -
J: TRBJ2-7
D: TRBD2
CDR3: CASNLAGVGEQYF
DNA: TGTGCCAGCAACTTAGCGGGAGTCGGGGAGCAGTACTTC

V: TRBV7-7
size: -
J: TRBJ1-5
D: TRBD1
CDR3: CASSAWDRDQPQHF
DNA: TGTGCCAGCAGCGCCTGGGACAGGGATCAGCCCCAGCATTTT

V: TRBV7-8
size: many
J: TRBJ2-1
D: -
CDR3: CASSLFTGSNEQFF
DNA: TGTGCCAGCAGCTTATTCACGGGGTCCAATGAGCAGTTCTTC

V: TRBV2
size: -
J: TRBJ2-3
D: TRBD2
CDR3: CASSRGTSGITDTQYF
DNA: TGTGCCAGCTCCCGCGGGACTAGCGGGATCACAGATACGCAGTATTTT

V: TRBV15
size: few
J: TRBJ2-7
D: TRBD2
CDR3: CATSQRGVAGDYEQYF
DNA: TGTGCCACCAGCCAAAGGGGAGTAGCGGGAGACTACGAGCAGTACTTC

V: TRBV20-1
size: -
J: TRBJ2-7
D: -
CDR3: CSAWGVANRQYF
DNA: TGCAGTGCTTGGGGGGTAGCGAACCGTCAGTACTTC

V: TRBV6-1
size: few
J: TRBJ1-2
D: TRBD1
CDR3: CASSEWAGGYIF
DNA: TGTGCCAGCAGTGAATGGGCAGGGGGCTACATCTTC

V: TRBV9
size: -
J: TRBJ1-1
D: -
CDR3: CASSPRPNTEAFF
DNA: TGTGCCAGCAGCCCCAGACCGAACACTGAAGCTTTCTTT

V: TRBV25-1
size: -
J: TRBJ2-1
D: TRBD1
CDR3: CASSDYRDRIYNEQFF
DNA: TGTGCCAGCAGTGACTACCGGGACAGAATCTACAATGAGCAGTTCTTC

V: TRBV15
size: -
J: TRBJ1-5
D: -
CDR3: CATSRDRSLNQPQHF
DNA: TGTGCCACCAGCAGAGATCGCAGTCTAAATCAGCCCCAGCATTTT

V: TRBV25-1
size: few
J: TRBJ2-7
D: TRBD1
CDR3: CASRGAGQGAYEQYF
DNA: TGTGCCAGCAGGGGGGCCGGACAGGGGGCCTACGAGCAGTACTTC

V: TRBV20-1
size: -
J: TRBJ2-3
D: TRBD2
CDR3: CSADPGLAGGTDTQYF
DNA: TGCAGTGCTGATCCGGGACTAGCGGGGGGCACGGATACGCAGTATTTT

V: TRBV7-9
size: -
J: TRBJ1-1
D: -
CDR3: CASSVGRGITEAFF
DNA: TGTGCCAGCAGCGTTGGCCGAGGCATCACTGAAGCTTTCTTT

V: TRBV7-2
size: -
J: TRBJ1-2
D: -
CDR3: CASSLSWGREEGYTF
DNA: TGTGCCAGCAGCTTGAGCTGGGGGCGCGAGGAAGGCTACACCTTC

V: TRBV5-1
size: few
J: TRBJ2-5
D: -
CDR3: CASSLVSGETQYF
DNA: TGCGCCAGCAGCTTGGTATCCGGGGAGACCCAGTACTTC

V: TRBV10-3
size: once
J: TRBJ1-1
D: -
CDR3: CAISTEGTEAFF
DNA: TGTGCCATCAGTACAGAAGGGACTGAAGCTTTCTTT

V: TRBV25-1
size: -
J: TRBJ2-1
D: -
CDR3: CASSEGARNEQFF
DNA: TGTGCCAGCAGTGAAGGGGCCCGAAATGAGCAGTTCTTC

V: TRBV11-2
size: -
J: TRBJ1-5
D: -
CDR3: CASSLAQGDQPQHF
DNA: TGTGCCAGCAGCTTAGCGCAGGGCGATCAGCCCCAGCATTTT

V: TRBV12-3/TRBV12-4
size: -
J: TRBJ2-1
D: -
CDR3: CASSSWGSSYNEQFF
DNA: TGTGCCAGCAGTTCCTGGGGAAGCTCCTACAATGAGCAGTTCTTC

V: TRBV7-3
size: few
J: TRBJ2-3
D: -
CDR3: CASSFGGPADTQYF
DNA: TGTGCCAGCAGCTTTGGGGGCCCCGCAGATACGCAGTATTTT

V: TRBV20-1
size: -
J: TRBJ1-2
D: -
CDR3: CSARGGGFSGYTF
DNA: TGCAGTGCTAGAGGGGGGGGGTTTAGCGGCTACACCTTC

V: TRBV20-1
size: -
J: TRBJ2-5
D: TRBD2
CDR3: CSAATGGRETQYF
DNA: TGCAGTGCTGCCACCGGGGGGAGAGAGACCCAGTACTTC

V: TRBV7-9
size: -
J: TRBJ2-3
D: TRBD1
CDR3: CASSLEGTDKGPQYF
DNA: TGTGCCAGCAGCTTGGAAGGGACAGACAAAGGGCCGCAGTATTTT